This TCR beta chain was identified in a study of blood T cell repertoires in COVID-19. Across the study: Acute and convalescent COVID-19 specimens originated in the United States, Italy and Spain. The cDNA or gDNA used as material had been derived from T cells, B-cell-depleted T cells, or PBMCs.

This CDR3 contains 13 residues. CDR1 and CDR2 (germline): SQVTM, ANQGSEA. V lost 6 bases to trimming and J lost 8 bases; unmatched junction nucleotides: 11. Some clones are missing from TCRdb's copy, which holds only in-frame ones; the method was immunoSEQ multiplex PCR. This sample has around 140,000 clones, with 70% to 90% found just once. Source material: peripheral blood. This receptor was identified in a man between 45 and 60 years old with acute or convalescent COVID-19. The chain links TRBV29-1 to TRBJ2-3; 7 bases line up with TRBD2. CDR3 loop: CSVDHAGEATQYF. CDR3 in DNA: TGCAGCGTAGATCACGCGGGAGAAGCTACGCAGTATTTT.